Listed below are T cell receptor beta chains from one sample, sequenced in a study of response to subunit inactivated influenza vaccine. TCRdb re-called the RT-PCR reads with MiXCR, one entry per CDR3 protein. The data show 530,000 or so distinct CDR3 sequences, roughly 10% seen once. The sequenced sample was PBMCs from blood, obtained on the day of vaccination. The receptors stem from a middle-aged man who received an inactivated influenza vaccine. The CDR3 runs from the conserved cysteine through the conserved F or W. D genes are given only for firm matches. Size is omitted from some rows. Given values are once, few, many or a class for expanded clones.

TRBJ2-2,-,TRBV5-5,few,CASSFTGFDTGELFF,TGTGCCAGCAGCTTTACAGGATTTGACACCGGGGAGCTGTTTTTT
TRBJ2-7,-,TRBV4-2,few,CASSQDLGRGGTYEQYF,TGTGCCAGCAGCCAAGATCTGGGGCGCGGAGGGACTTACGAGCAGTACTTC
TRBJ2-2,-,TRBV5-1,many,CASSAGTKGGELFF,TGCGCCAGCAGCGCTGGGACAAAGGGGGGGGAGCTGTTTTTT
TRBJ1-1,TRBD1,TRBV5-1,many,CASSLSRDRPLMNTEAFF,TGCGCCAGCAGCCTGTCCCGGGACAGGCCCTTAATGAACACTGAAGCTTTCTTT
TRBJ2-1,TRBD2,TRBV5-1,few,CASSLAVAGYNEQFF,TGCGCCAGCAGCTTGGCAGTAGCGGGCTACAATGAGCAGTTCTTC
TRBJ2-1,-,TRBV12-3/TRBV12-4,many,CASTLGNEQFF,TGTGCCAGCACCCTGGGAAATGAGCAGTTCTTC
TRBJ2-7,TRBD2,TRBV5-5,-,CASSLSLTKLAWDEQYF,TGTGCCAGCAGCTTGTCTTTGACAAAACTAGCGTGGGACGAGCAGTACTTC
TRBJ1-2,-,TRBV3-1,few,CASSQDRGRIYGYTF,TGTGCCAGCAGCCAAGATCGGGGCAGGATCTATGGCTACACCTTC
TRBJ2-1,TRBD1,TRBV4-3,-,CASSQGTGISYNEQFF,TGCGCCAGCAGCCAAGGGACAGGGATTTCCTACAATGAGCAGTTCTTC
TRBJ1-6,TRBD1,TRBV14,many,CASSQETGVSPLHF,TGTGCCAGCAGCCAAGAGACAGGGGTTTCACCCCTCCACTTT
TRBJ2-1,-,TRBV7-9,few,CASSLITRRDNEQFF,TGTGCCAGCAGCCTGATTACGCGTCGCGACAATGAGCAGTTCTTC
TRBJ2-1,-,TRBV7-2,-,CASSLVEGNNEQFF,TGTGCCAGCAGCTTAGTGGAGGGAAACAATGAGCAGTTCTTC
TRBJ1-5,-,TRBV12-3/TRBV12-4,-,CASSLDFRGRSNQPQHF,TGTGCCAGCAGTTTAGACTTCCGGGGAAGGAGCAATCAGCCCCAGCATTTT
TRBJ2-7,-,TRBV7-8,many,CASSLSRGEQYF,TGTGCCAGCAGCTTATCGAGAGGCGAGCAGTACTTC
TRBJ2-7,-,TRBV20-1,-,CRARASDGYEQYF,TGCCGTGCTAGGGCGAGCGACGGCTACGAGCAGTACTTC
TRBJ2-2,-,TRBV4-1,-,CASSQDRKAGELFF,TGCGCCAGCAGCCAAGATAGGAAGGCGGGGGAGCTGTTTTTT
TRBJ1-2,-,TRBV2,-,CASRSTATNGYTF,TGTGCCAGCAGGTCGACAGCAACTAATGGCTACACCTTC
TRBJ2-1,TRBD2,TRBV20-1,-,CSAPLWSRGRISYNEQFF,TGCAGTGCTCCCCTCTGGAGTCGCGGGAGAATCTCCTACAATGAGCAGTTCTTC
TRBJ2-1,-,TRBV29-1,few,CSVQGAYNEQFF,TGCAGCGTTCAGGGTGCCTACAATGAGCAGTTCTTC
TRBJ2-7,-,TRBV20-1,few,CSANSDTVYEQYF,TGCAGTGCTAATTCGGATACCGTCTACGAGCAGTACTTC
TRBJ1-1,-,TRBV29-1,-,CSVDTTGRTEAFF,TGCAGCGTGGACACTACAGGGAGGACTGAAGCTTTCTTT
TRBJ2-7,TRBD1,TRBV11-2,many,CASSTVTGVVDEQYF,TGTGCCAGCAGCACTGTGACAGGGGTAGTTGACGAGCAGTACTTC
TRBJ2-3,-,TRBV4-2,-,CASSQGGRSTDTQYF,TGTGCCAGCAGCCAAGGGGGACGGAGCACAGATACGCAGTATTTT
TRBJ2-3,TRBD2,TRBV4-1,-,CASSQDSSGGANTQYF,TGCGCCAGCAGCCAAGACTCTAGCGGGGGGGCTAATACGCAGTATTTT
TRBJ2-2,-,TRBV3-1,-,CASQMNLWTGELFF,TGTGCCAGCCAGATGAATCTATGGACCGGGGAGCTGTTTTTT
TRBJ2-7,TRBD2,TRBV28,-,CASSSGLAGGRRQYF,TGTGCCAGCAGTTCTGGACTAGCGGGAGGGCGGAGGCAGTACTTC
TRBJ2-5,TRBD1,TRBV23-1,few,CATYDRDRQETQYF,TGCGCCACCTACGACAGGGACCGCCAAGAGACCCAGTACTTC
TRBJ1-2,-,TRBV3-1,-,CASSPPAGEYGYTF,TGTGCCAGCAGCCCCCCCGCAGGCGAATATGGCTACACCTTC
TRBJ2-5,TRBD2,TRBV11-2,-,CASSLVGSGGLETQYF,TGTGCCAGCAGCTTAGTTGGGAGCGGGGGGTTGGAGACCCAGTACTTC
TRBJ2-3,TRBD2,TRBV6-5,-,CASSYSSSGRGTDTQYF,TGTGCCAGCAGTTACTCTTCTAGCGGGAGGGGGACAGATACGCAGTATTTT
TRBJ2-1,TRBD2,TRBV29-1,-,CSVVMGGAYNEQFF,TGCAGCGTTGTTATGGGGGGGGCCTACAATGAGCAGTTCTTC
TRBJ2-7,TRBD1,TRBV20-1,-,CSARDPGGYEQYF,TGCAGTGCTAGAGATCCAGGGGGCTACGAGCAGTACTTC
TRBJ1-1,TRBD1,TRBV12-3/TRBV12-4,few,CASSRDSEAFF,TGTGCCAGCAGTCGGGACAGTGAAGCTTTCTTT
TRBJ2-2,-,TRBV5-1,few,CASSLEESEELFF,TGCGCCAGCAGCTTGGAAGAAAGTGAGGAGCTGTTTTTT
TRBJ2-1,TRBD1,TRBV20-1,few,CSARDGSRGQGYNEQFF,TGCAGTGCTAGAGATGGATCTAGGGGACAGGGGTACAATGAGCAGTTCTTC
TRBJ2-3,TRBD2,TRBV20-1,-,CSARGLASSTDTQYF,TGCAGTGCTAGGGGACTAGCTTCTAGCACAGATACGCAGTATTTT
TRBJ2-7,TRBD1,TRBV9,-,CASSVAETGTYYEQYF,TGTGCCAGCAGCGTAGCGGAGACAGGGACCTACTACGAGCAGTACTTC
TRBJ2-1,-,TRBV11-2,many,CASSANRDFTYNEQFF,TGTGCCAGCAGCGCAAACAGGGACTTCACCTACAATGAGCAGTTCTTC
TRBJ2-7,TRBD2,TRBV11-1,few,CASSKGLAVVEEQYF,TGTGCCAGCAGCAAGGGACTAGCGGTAGTTGAGGAGCAGTACTTC
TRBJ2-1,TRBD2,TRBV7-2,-,CASSLTSGGRSYNEQFF,TGTGCCAGCAGCCTCACTAGCGGGGGTAGGTCCTACAATGAGCAGTTCTTC
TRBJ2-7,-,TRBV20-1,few,CSAATGPPGEQYF,TGCAGTGCTGCGACAGGACCCCCTGGTGAGCAGTACTTC
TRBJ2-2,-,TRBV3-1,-,CASSQVAGPGELFF,TGTGCCAGCAGCCAAGTGGCGGGCCCCGGGGAGCTGTTTTTT
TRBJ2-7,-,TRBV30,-,CAWSKHSLGVYEQYF,TGTGCCTGGAGCAAACATAGCCTAGGGGTCTACGAGCAGTACTTC
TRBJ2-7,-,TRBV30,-,CAWSGGDGYEQYF,TGTGCCTGGAGCGGAGGGGATGGATACGAGCAGTACTTC
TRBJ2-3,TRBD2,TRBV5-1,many,CASSLRLAGDTQYF,TGCGCCAGCAGCTTGCGCCTAGCGGGAGATACGCAGTATTTT
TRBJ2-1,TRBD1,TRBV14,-,CASSQRQGFLGNEQFF,TGTGCCAGCAGCCAAAGACAGGGGTTTTTGGGCAATGAGCAGTTCTTC
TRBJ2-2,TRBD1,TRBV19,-,CASSIRQGAGELFF,TGTGCCAGTAGTATTCGTCAGGGGGCCGGGGAGCTGTTTTTT
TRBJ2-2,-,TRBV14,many,CASSQGGRHGELFF,TGTGCCAGCAGCCAAGGAGGCCGTCACGGGGAGCTGTTTTTT
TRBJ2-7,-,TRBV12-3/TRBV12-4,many,CASSFEGPYEQYF,TGTGCCAGCAGTTTTGAGGGGCCCTACGAGCAGTACTTC
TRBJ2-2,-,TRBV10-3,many,CAIANGIAHSGELFF,TGTGCCATCGCGAACGGGATCGCACATTCCGGGGAGCTGTTTTTT
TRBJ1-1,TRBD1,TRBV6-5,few,CASSYSPYGQATNTEAFF,TGTGCCAGCAGTTATAGCCCGTATGGACAGGCGACGAACACTGAAGCTTTCTTT
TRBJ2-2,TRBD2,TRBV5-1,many,CASSLATSGANTGELFF,TGCGCCAGCAGCTTGGCTACTAGCGGAGCGAACACCGGGGAGCTGTTTTTT
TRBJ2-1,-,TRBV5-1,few,CASSPTSGYYNEQFF,TGCGCCAGCAGCCCTACGAGCGGTTACTACAATGAGCAGTTCTTC